This T cell receptor beta chain stems from a study of T cell repertoires in cytomegalovirus infection. Looking at the study overall: Use of recently identified HLA-C-restricted and well-studied HLA-B-restricted CMV epitopes was part of the study. Evidence of both CMV infection and a matching HLA type came from public TCR beta signatures. General study results and limits: Accumulated public TCR beta family frequency recognized individuals carrying CMV together with the relevant HLA. Ex vivo responses were dominated by HLA-C-restricted CMV-specific TCR beta clonotypes.

V lost 2 bases and J lost 4; bases outside the gene matches: 4. This CDR3 region has 14 residues. This clonotype was recorded a few times. Its matching antigen is unknown. MiXCR, run by TCRdb on the reads, gives a single entry per CDR3 protein. The table shows 650,000 to 850,000 distinct CDR3 sequences, with almost 30% occurring only once. The chain recombines TRBV12-3 or TRBV12-4 with TRBJ1-2, with 7 bases that match TRBD1. The source is a human donor in good health (CMV status not recorded). Some clones in this sample may be carry-over from other donors' samples. This specimen was cultured CD8+ T cells from PBMCs, taken from culture after CMV antigen stimulation. The CDR3 DNA follows: TGTGCCAGCAGTTTAACAGGGGAGGGCTATGGCTACACCTTC. Translating it yields CASSLTGEGYGYTF.